Included here is one TCR beta chain sequence, with context. No antigen is known for it. The data stem from a study of T cell repertoires in cytomegalovirus infection. Whole-study context: TCR beta signatures that were public indicated CMV infection and matching HLA type. Whole-study findings and limits: Across the ex vivo response, the dominant clonotypes were HLA-C-restricted CMV-specific TCR beta clonotypes.

TCRdb redid the calling of the reads with MiXCR, one entry per CDR3 protein. The sample includes 200,000 to 300,000 distinct CDR3 sequences, approximately 9.1% seen only once; the top ten take approximately 15%. Germline loops: CDR1 SGHDN, CDR2 FVKESK. Trimming cost V 1 base and J 7 bases, with 17 bases left between them. This CDR3 has 17 residues. This chain links TRBV14 with TRBJ1-6; possibly TRBD1 for D (6 bases). Sequenced sample: PBMCs. This clonotype was sampled from a human donor in good health (CMV status not recorded). Some clones in this sample may be carry-over from other donors' samples. CDR3 region: CASSQVQGDIRNSPLHF. CDR3 DNA sequence: TGTGCCAGCAGCCAAGTACAGGGTGACATAAGAAATTCACCCCTCCACTTT.